The 27 T cell receptor beta chains listed next were all sequenced from one sample in a study of blood T cell repertoires in COVID-19. Libraries were prepared by immunoSEQ multiplex PCR; TCRdb keeps only in-frame clonotypes and omits some of them. The table shows more than 300,000 clones, with roughly 90% occurring only once. Source material: PBMCs or T cells enriched from blood (not recorded which). These receptors came from a middle-aged woman who had been exposed to COVID-19.

The chain recombines TRBV15 with TRBJ1-3, with TRBD1 matching 10 bases. CDR1 and CDR2 from the germline V gene are LNHNV and YYDKDF (reference sequence). The V and J ends lost 5 bases and 6 bases, in that order; junction bases with no gene match: 4. The CDR3 covers 14 residues. The CDR3 region is CATSLGTGENTIYF. CDR3 bases: TGTGCCACCAGCCTCGGGACAGGGGAAAACACCATATATTTT.

The chain recombines TRBV6-6 with TRBJ1-3, with D unresolved. V was trimmed by 6 bases and J by 0 bases, leaving 15 bases between them. The CDR3 runs 16 residues. Looked up from germline, CDR1 is MNHNY and CDR2 is SVGAGI (reference sequence). The CDR3 sequence: CASSRPLKASGNTIYF. The CDR3 region has the DNA TGTGCCAGCAGCCGACCTTTAAAAGCCTCTGGAAACACCATATATTTT.

This clone was found a few times. This chain joins TRBV14 and TRBJ2-6; no clear D gene. The V gene's germline CDR1 is SGHDN and CDR2 FVKESK. The CDR3 length is 15 residues. V lost 4 bases to trimming and J lost 2 bases, with 9 bases between them. The CDR3 sequence: CASSPSVPGANVLTF. CDR3 DNA sequence: TGTGCCAGCAGCCCATCAGTCCCTGGGGCCAACGTCCTGACTTTC.

The chain is built from TRBV21-1 and TRBJ2-7; the D segment call TRBD2 is taken from the table without a DNA check. TRBV21-1 is noted as a pseudogene. CDR3 length: 11 residues. CDR3 region: CNRGAHYEQYF. The CDR3 DNA reads TGTAATCGGGGGGCGCACTACGAGCAGTACTTC.

The chain couples TRBV6-5 to TRBJ2-1, with TRBD2 matching over 9 bases. The junction had 5 bases not matched to a gene; V was cut back by 0 bases and J by 5 bases. The CDR3 has 16 residues. Germline V gives CDR1 MNHEY, CDR2 SVGAGI. CDR3 in amino acids: CASSYSGSGGNNEQFF. The CDR3 DNA sequence: TGTGCCAGCAGTTACTCGGGTAGCGGGGGAAACAATGAGCAGTTCTTC.

The CDR3 nucleotides read TGTGCCAGCCGAAGTGACGGAGCCAATGAGCAGTTCTTC. Protein: CASRSDGANEQFF. The chain has TRBV2 and TRBJ2-1; no firm D call. The CDR3 covers 13 residues. Trimming shortened V by 8 bases and J by 6 bases, and 14 bases separated the two germline ends. Per germline, CDR1 SNHLY and CDR2 FYNNEI.

The gene calls are TRBV18 and TRBJ2-3; unclear D gene. The CDR3 contains 13 residues. V lost 0 bases, J lost 10 bases, and 11 bases lay in between. Germline-derived CDR1 and CDR2 are KGHSH and LQKENI. The CDR3 sequence is CASSPPPTNAQYF. The CDR3 region has the DNA TGTGCCAGCTCACCACCTCCCACAAACGCGCAGTATTTT.

The J gene is TRBJ1-1, the V gene TRBV5-1; D ambiguous. V shed 0 bases and J shed 4 bases, with 10 bases lying between them. The CDR3 is made up of 14 amino acids. Per the germline V gene, CDR1 is SGHRS and CDR2 is YFSETQ. CDR3 bases: TGCGCCAGCAGCTTGGATGGCCCTTCCACTGAAGCTTTCTTT. Its protein is CASSLDGPSTEAFF.

This clone was detected only a few times. The chain combines TRBV10-3 with TRBJ1-1; D is undetermined. V dropped 0 bases and J dropped 6 bases, with 8 bases sitting between them. Germline V CDR1 and CDR2: ENHRY, SYGVKD. There are 13 residues in the CDR3. CDR3: CAISESNLAEAFF. DNA of the CDR3: TGTGCCATCAGTGAGTCGAACTTGGCTGAAGCTTTCTTT.

The gene calls are TRBV27 and TRBJ2-1; maybe TRBD1 (6 bases). V shed 7 bases and J shed 5 bases, with 18 bases lying between them. The CDR3 is 15 amino acids. Germline CDR1 MNHEY, CDR2 SMNVEV (reference sequence). The CDR3 loop is CASTLLTGTHNEQFF. The CDR3 DNA is TGTGCCAGCACCCTTCTAACCGGGACACACAATGAGCAGTTCTTC.

The chain combines TRBV6-5 with TRBJ1-1; 8 positions match TRBD1. This CDR3 is 13 amino acids long. Germline loops: CDR1 MNHEY, CDR2 SVGAGI. V trimming: 4 bases; J trimming: 7 bases; junction bases outside the gene matches: 5. The CDR3 DNA follows: TGTGCCAGCAGTTCCTCAGGGGGCAATGAAGCTTTCTTT. Amino acid sequence: CASSSSGGNEAFF.

This chain uses TRBV5-1 with TRBJ2-3, with D possibly being TRBD1 (6 bases). With 0 bases removed from V and 5 bases from J, the gap between germline ends came to 10 bases. Germline loops: CDR1 SGHRS, CDR2 YFSETQ. The CDR3 has 14 residues. As DNA, the CDR3 is TGCGCCAGCAGCTTGGGGTCACAGGGAGATACGCAGTATTTT. Translating it yields CASSLGSQGDTQYF. The full variable domain, with the rest looked up from reference TRBV5-1 and TRBJ2-3, is KAGVTQTPRYLIKTRGQQVTLSCSPISGHRSVSWYQQTPGQGLQFLFEYFSETQRNKGNFPGRFSGRQFSNSRSEMNVSTLELGDSALYLCASSLGSQGDTQYFGPGTRLTVL.

The chain recombines TRBV6-2 or TRBV6-3 with TRBJ1-3, with 7 bases fitting TRBD1. V was pared by 5 bases and J by 0 bases, with 10 bases of the junction left unmatched. Germline CDR1 MNHEY, CDR2 SVGEGT. The length of the CDR3 is 17 residues. Here the CDR3 reads CASSLPGTVDSGNTIYF. The CDR3 DNA follows: TGTGCCAGCAGTCTCCCGGGGACAGTCGACTCTGGAAACACCATATATTTT.

The V and J genes are TRBV2 and TRBJ1-6; 7 bases align to TRBD1. The V gene end was trimmed by 6 bases and the J gene end by 8 bases; junction bases not matched to a gene: 7. Per the germline V gene, CDR1 is SNHLY and CDR2 is FYNNEI. This CDR3 has 14 residues. CDR3: CASRRGGRDSPLHF. The DNA for the CDR3 is TGTGCCAGCAGAAGAGGGGGCAGGGATTCACCCCTCCACTTT.

This clone occurred a few times. Other DNA variants within this sample encode the same CDR3. This chain connects TRBV30 to TRBJ1-1; 10 nucleotides align to TRBD1. J was trimmed by 1 base and V by 2 bases; bases with no gene match: 1. Germline values: CDR1 GTSNPN, CDR2 SVGIG (reference sequence). This CDR3 spans 14 amino acids. The CDR3 coding sequence is TGTGCCTGGAGTCGGGACAGGGGGAACACTGAAGCTTTCTTT. Its protein product is CAWSRDRGNTEAFF.

This clone has just a few counts. The DNA for the CDR3 is TGCGCCAGCAGGCAGCGATTGAACACCGGGGAGCTGTTTTTT. This encodes CASRQRLNTGELFF. This chain connects TRBV10-1 to TRBJ2-2; D ambiguous. V was pared by 6 bases and J by 1 base, with 9 bases between. Germline lookup yields CDR1 WNHNN and CDR2 SYGVQD (reference sequence). The CDR3 runs 14 residues.

This sequence joins TRBV24-1 and TRBJ1-3; possibly TRBD1 for D (6 bases). Germline assignment: CDR1 KGHDR and CDR2 SFDVKD. This CDR3 has 19 amino acids. V was shortened by 1 base and J by 0 bases, with 18 bases between the two germline ends. The CDR3 loop reads CATSDFDTVGQLSGNTIYF. CDR3 sequence (DNA): TGTGCCACCAGTGATTTTGATACGGTTGGACAGCTCTCTGGAAACACCATATATTTT.

This chain links TRBV30 with TRBJ2-5; 8 bases agree with TRBD2. The germline CDR1 and CDR2 sequences are GTSNPN and SVGIG (reference sequence). V shed 4 bases and J 2 bases; nucleotides not matched to a gene: 9. The CDR3 spans 15 residues. The CDR3 DNA reads as TGTGCCTGGAATCGGGCAGCGGGGGTACAAGAGACCCAGTACTTC. Protein: CAWNRAAGVQETQYF. The full variable domain, its missing parts supplied by reference TRBV30 and TRBJ2-5, is SQTIHQWPATLVQPVGSPLSLECTVEGTSNPNLYWYRQAAGRGLQLLFYSVGIGQISSEVPQNLSASRPQDRQFILSSKKLLLSDSGFYLCAWNRAAGVQETQYFGPGTRLLVL.

This chain joins TRBV7-8 and TRBJ2-3; tentatively, D is TRBD1 (6 bases). CDR3 length: 18 residues. V shed 5 bases and J shed 0 bases, with 21 bases lying between them. Germline V gene sequence: CDR1 SGHVS, CDR2 FQNEAQ. The CDR3 coding sequence is TGTGCCAGCAGCCCATATCCCGGGACAAAAGAGAGCACAGATACGCAGTATTTT. This translates into CASSPYPGTKESTDTQYF.

This sequence joins TRBV7-9 and TRBJ1-2, with a tentative D call TRBD1 (6 bases). Per the germline V gene, CDR1 is SEHNR and CDR2 is FQNEAQ (reference sequence). The CDR3 is made up of 15 amino acids. V lost 5 bases and J lost 0, with 13 bases in between. Written as DNA, the CDR3 is TGTGCCAGCAGCCGGACAGCCCGGGCTAACTATGGCTACACCTTC. Protein sequence: CASSRTARANYGYTF.

The J gene is TRBJ2-5, the V gene TRBV7-9; the match to TRBD2 covers 12 bases. V dropped 3 bases and J dropped 8; count of bases not matched to a gene: 13. Germline-derived CDR1 and CDR2 are SEHNR and FQNEAQ (reference sequence). CDR3 size: 17 residues. CDR3 coding DNA: TGTGCCAGCAGCTTGAAAGGACTAGCGGGGCAGGCGGATACCCAGTACTTC. It yields the protein CASSLKGLAGQADTQYF.

The chain recombines TRBV7-3 with TRBJ2-1, with 9 nucleotides matching TRBD2. The CDR3 length is 14 residues. Trimming removed 2 bases from V and 10 bases from J; junction bases left unmatched: 6. Germline CDR1 and CDR2: SGHTA and FQGTGA. The DNA of the CDR3 is TGTGCCAGCAGCTTAGCGGGAGGGGAACGAGAGCAGTTCTTC. It yields the protein CASSLAGGEREQFF. Full variable domain (remainder filled in from reference TRBV7-3 and TRBJ2-1): GAGVSQTPSNKVTEKGKYVELRCDPISGHTALYWYRQSLGQGPEFLIYFQGTGAADDSGLPNDRFFAVRPEGSVSTLKIQRTERGDSAVYLCASSLAGGEREQFFGPGTRLTVL.

V is TRBV7-6 and J is TRBJ2-2, with 7 bases lining up with TRBD2. In germline, CDR1 is SGHVS, CDR2 FNYEAQ. The V gene end was trimmed by 2 bases and the J gene end by 6 bases; junction bases not matched to a gene: 15. The CDR3 has 18 amino acids. The CDR3 DNA sequence: TGTGCCAGCAGCTTAAGCATGGGAGGACTAGGAGGATCCGGGGAGCTGTTTTTT. Protein: CASSLSMGGLGGSGELFF.

The genes are TRBV29-1 and TRBJ1-3, with TRBD1 as a possible D gene (5 bases). This CDR3 has 13 residues. V dropped 6 bases and J dropped 0 bases, with 9 bases sitting between them. CDR1 SQVTM and CDR2 ANQGSEA come from the germline V gene. CDR3 protein: CSVQERSGNTIYF. The DNA for the CDR3 is TGCAGCGTACAGGAACGCTCTGGAAACACCATATATTTT.

The chain uses TRBV2 and TRBJ1-3; D is unclear. This CDR3 comprises 14 residues. The ends were cut back, 4 bases at V and 2 bases at J, with 9 bases in the middle. CDR1 is SNHLY and CDR2 is FYNNEI in the germline V gene. CDR3 region: CASSGRETGNTIYF. The CDR3 bases are TGTGCCAGCAGTGGGAGAGAAACTGGAAACACCATATATTTT.

The chain combines TRBV15 with TRBJ2-2; TRBD1 is a possible D gene (5 bases). V was pared by 0 bases and J by 7 bases, with 12 bases between. This CDR3 has 15 residues. The germline gives CDR1 LNHNV, CDR2 YYDKDF (reference sequence). CDR3 in amino acids: CATSRDRGISGELFF. CDR3 sequence (DNA): TGTGCCACCAGCAGAGATAGGGGCATCAGCGGGGAGCTGTTTTTT. Based on the CDR3 plus reference TRBV15 and TRBJ2-2, the full variable domain is DAMVIQNPRYQVTQFGKPVTLSCSQTLNHNVMYWYQQKSSQAPKLLFHYYDKDFNNEADTPDNFQSRRPNTSFCFLDIRSPGLGDTAMYLCATSRDRGISGELFFGEGSRLTVL.

V is TRBV4-3 and J is TRBJ2-1; 7 nucleotides align to TRBD2. Unmatched junction bases numbered 12, after V lost 4 bases and J lost 9 bases. Germline V lookup: CDR1 LGHNA, CDR2 YSLEER. The CDR3 has 15 amino acids. Here the CDR3 DNA reads TGCGCCAGCAGCCGACTGGGCGGGAGCACTGGTGAGCAGTTCTTC. Translated, it gives CASSRLGGSTGEQFF.